This entry concerns a single TCR beta chain. This clonotype was observed many times. Its antigen is unknown. A clone one base away is much larger, so this may be a read error. These data belong to a study of blood T cells in healthy people across ages (dated by TCRdb to between 2014 and 2017). A note on the overall study: Template switching captured roughly one uniquely barcoded TCR beta cDNA molecule per two T cells in model experiments. The study measured age-related changes in TCR beta repertoire diversity using deep sequencing normalized with unique cDNA molecular identifiers. Four age groups were formed from the donors: young (average approximately 15 years), middle-aged (roughly 38), aged (62) and long-lived (about 80). Donors of different ages were randomly distributed across sequencing lanes to avoid experimental bias. For two donors (one aged 18 to 30 and one aged 80 or older), the study analyzed two additional independent replicas of 1 million unique cDNA reads from the same blood draw.

The library was generated by 5' RACE. The instrument given in TCRdb is Illumina HiSeq 2500. A second PCR of about 6 to 11 cycles was run with a J-beta primer mix and a sample-barcoded 5' primer. A unique molecular identifier was introduced onto each TCR beta cDNA molecule by a template-switch 5' adaptor carrying 12 random nucleotides. At least 2.5 million CDR3-containing paired-end reads were obtained from each sample. All of the RNA was converted into first-strand cDNA using the Mint cDNA synthesis kit, with a TRBC-specific oligonucleotide serving as the primer. Following uracil-DNA glycosylase treatment, a first 18-cycle PCR with universal primers M1SS and BC2_uni_R was performed on all cDNA. In the authors' own workflow: For normalization, 1 million high-quality reads were randomly selected from each sample, with every read carrying a distinct molecular identifier. Reads with shared molecular identifiers were discarded instead of being binned into consensus sequences. MiTCR, set to a Q25 quality threshold and the strictest error-elimination algorithm, was used for CDR3 identification, clonotype clustering and error correction. A nonparametric unseen species model with Euler transformation was used to estimate a lower bound on total TCR beta diversity. Starting from the raw public reads, TCRdb applied fastp trimming at Q25, assembled clones with MiXCR and retained in-frame beta chains. Each record represents a unique CDR3 protein, reported with the most common genes and DNA among its rows. Clone size and V and J calls follow TCRdb, not the original study. This sample gives 630,000 or so distinct CDR3 sequences in total; 25% to 35% of them show up just once. The ten biggest clones cover around a sixth of the sample.

What the work shows at the level of the full study, not this receptor alone: Estimates of total diversity from one million sequenced T cells were regarded as lower bounds and underestimates. Because donor CMV infection status was unknown, age-related changes in expanded clonotypes were potentially confounded. Compared with the aged group, more naive CD4+ T cells, fewer expanded clones and increased TCR diversity were shown by the long-lived group, suggesting age selection. Observed TCR beta diversity per million T cells fell roughly linearly with age, and a significant reduction was already apparent by age roughly 40. Conclusive comparison of naive and antigen-experienced compartments was prevented by the profiling of bulk unsorted PBMCs. A strong correlation was found between observed TCR beta diversity and the percentage of naive T cells measured by flow cytometry.

Systemically healthy Caucasian individuals from Russia, approximately 39 in total and aged about 6 to 100 years, were included as donors. Each donor gave approximately 9.3 milliliters of peripheral blood, collected into EDTA-treated Vacutainer tubes. PBMCs were isolated by Ficoll-Paque density-gradient centrifugation, with at least 7 million obtained per sample. Trizol reagent was used to extract total RNA from the PBMCs, yielding at least 5.5 micrograms per sample. The percentages of naive CD45RAhigh/CD27high T cells were determined by flow cytometry on a PBMC aliquot from every donor. There are 11 amino acids in the CDR3, from cysteine to phenylalanine inclusive. The only DNA kept is the CDR3, 33 bases in frame from the first base. V loses 6 bases of germline sequence and J loses 3 bases, and the interval between the two ends is 6 bases. For CDR1 and CDR2, the germline V gene lists MNHEY and SVGEGT.

This sequence originates from a woman older than 75 in good health. Sequencing was carried out using blood. Recombination connected TRBV6-2 or TRBV6-3 to TRBJ2-7, with the identity of the D gene unclear. The CDR3 protein sequence reads: CASSHNYEQYF. The nucleotide sequence is TGTGCCAGCAGCCACAACTACGAGCAGTACTTC.